This TCR beta chain is drawn from a study of response to subunit inactivated influenza vaccine. Trimming left V 3 bases short and J 0 bases short, with 12 bases between. The germline V gene has CDR1 SGHTA and CDR2 FQGNSA. The CDR3 spans 16 residues. TCRdb reprocessed the RT-PCR reads via MiXCR and lists one record per CDR3 protein. Altogether roughly 190,000 distinct CDR3 sequences are present, roughly 12% being singletons, with the ten largest covering 25% to 30%. This clonotype has a count of ten or more. The sample was also reused in another study, on T cells expressing NK-cell markers. As that report states: Generation of TCR beta cDNA was performed by 5'RACE template switching incorporating UMIs. The study drew TCR beta repertoires from sorted CD3+CD56+NKG2C+, CD3+CD56+NKG2C- and CD3+CD56-NKG2C+ T cells. Of the CD8+ T cells in about 6 donors, about 1.0-7.5% belonged to dominant NKG2C+ clonotypes. Several donors' CD3+CD56-NKG2C+ cells were dominated by the same clonotypes.

The sequence came from a man aged 50 to 60 who received an inactivated influenza vaccine. The rearrangement links TRBV7-2 to TRBJ2-1, with D possibly TRBD1 on 6 matching bases. The sequences come from CD8+ T cells sorted from PBMCs, collected about 12 days after vaccination. The CDR3 is CASSFGGSSSYNEQFF. DNA of the CDR3: TGTGCCAGCAGCTTTGGGGGCAGTAGCTCCTACAATGAGCAGTTCTTC. Variable domain in full (rest from reference TRBV7-2 and TRBJ2-1): GAGVSQSPSNKVTEKGKDVELRCDPISGHTALYWYRQSLGQGLEFLIYFQGNSAPDKSGLPSDRFSAERTGGSVSTLTIQRTQQEDSAVYLCASSFGGSSSYNEQFFGPGTRLTVL.